These 23 T cell receptor beta chains came from one sample sequenced in a study of cytomegalovirus exposure and HLA in healthy donors. The study ran its PCR with 60 Vbeta and 13 Jbeta primers. TCRdb's copy holds only in-frame clones and misses some; the assay was immunoSEQ multiplex PCR. The sample holds 180,000 or so clones, more than 60% seen once. Sequencing input: PBMCs. All receptors derive from a human donor in good health.

As to this clone: At the DNA level, this CDR3 is encoded by other sequences in the same sample as well. The chain is built from TRBV19 and TRBJ1-2, with 8 positions matching TRBD1. J lost 2 bases, V lost 5 bases, and 1 base had no gene match. The CDR3 sequence is 13 residues long. The germline V gene has CDR1 LNHDA and CDR2 SQIVND (reference sequence). CDR3 region: CASSRQGNYGYTF. Written as DNA, the CDR3 is TGTGCCAGTAGTCGACAGGGGAACTATGGCTACACCTTC.

This clone has more than one count but fewer than ten. V gene TRBV14 combines with J gene TRBJ2-1; 14 bases align to TRBD2. V was pared by 1 base and J by 8 bases, with 7 bases of the junction left unmatched. This CDR3 comprises 17 residues. Germline loops: CDR1 SGHDN, CDR2 FVKESK. In DNA form, the CDR3 reads TGTGCCAGCAGCCAAGGACTAGCGGGGGGGCAGAGGCATGAGCAGTTCTTC. Translation gives CASSQGLAGGQRHEQFF.

The chain employs TRBV7-2 and TRBJ1-2; TRBD1 might be the D (5 bases). Germline loops: CDR1 SGHTA, CDR2 FQGNSA. CDR3 length equals 15 residues. V lost 5 bases and J 7 bases, leaving 20 bases between the germline ends. Here the CDR3 reads CASSPQAGRDGGYTF. The CDR3 region has the DNA TGTGCCAGCAGCCCGCAGGCGGGGCGCGATGGTGGCTACACCTTC.

The chain couples TRBV2 to TRBJ1-2; perhaps TRBD1 as D (6 bases). Trimming took off 0 bases at V and 4 bases at J, with 12 bases between the two ends. Germline V gene sequence: CDR1 SNHLY, CDR2 FYNNEI. CDR3 length: 15 amino acids. DNA of the CDR3: TGTGCCAGCAGTGAAGCGGCAGGGGATCCCTATGGCTACACCTTC. Amino acid sequence: CASSEAAGDPYGYTF. The full variable domain, in which reference TRBV2 and TRBJ1-2 provide the parts outside the CDR3, is EPEVTQTPSHQVTQMGQEVILRCVPISNHLYFYWYRQILGQKVEFLVSFYNNEISEKSEIFDDQFSVERPDGSNFTLKIRSTKLEDSAMYFCASSEAAGDPYGYTFGSGTRLTVV.

J is TRBJ1-1 and V is TRBV10-3, with TRBD1 matching over 10 bases. Per germline, CDR1 ENHRY and CDR2 SYGVKD. Trimming removed 7 bases from V and 5 bases from J; junction bases left unmatched: 4. This CDR3 comprises 13 residues. The CDR3 protein is CAIMGTGETEAFF. The CDR3 region has the DNA TGTGCCATCATGGGGACAGGGGAAACTGAAGCTTTCTTT.

This chain joins TRBV27 and TRBJ2-1; tentative D call: TRBD1 (6 bases). Trimming removed 6 bases from V and 8 bases from J, with 29 bases in between. The CDR3 covers 18 residues. Germline CDR1 is MNHEY and CDR2 is SMNVEV (reference sequence). The CDR3 DNA reads as TGTGCCAGCAGGCGCTCCACCGACAGGCCTACTGAGGGAGATGAGCAGTTCTTC. Amino acid sequence: CASRRSTDRPTEGDEQFF.

This chain links TRBV7-2 with TRBJ2-3, with D possibly being TRBD2 (5 bases). Germline V gene lookup returns CDR1 SGHTA and CDR2 FQGNSA. The CDR3 consists of 14 residues. The V end lost 4 bases, the J end lost 0 bases, and 8 bases lay between the germline ends. CDR3 in DNA: TGTGCCAGCAGCTCCCGGACTAGCACAGATACGCAGTATTTT. It encodes CASSSRTSTDTQYF.

In DNA form, the CDR3 reads TGTGCCAGCAGCCAAGGGGGCTTGGGCAATCAGCCCCAGCATTTT. Its translation: CASSQGGLGNQPQHF. V is TRBV6-5 and J is TRBJ1-5; 7 bases align to TRBD1. CDR3 length: 15 amino acids. V was pared by 6 bases and J by 2 bases, with 7 bases of the junction left unmatched. Germline CDR1 reads MNHEY; CDR2 reads SVGAGI.

V and J are TRBV29-1 and TRBJ1-2; the D is unclear. The CDR3 length is 10 residues. V dropped 5 bases and J dropped 8 bases, with 9 bases sitting between them. Germline-derived CDR1 and CDR2 are SQVTM and ANQGSEA. CDR3 sequence (DNA): TGCAGCGTTTCGACTGAAGGCTACACCTTC. It codes for CSVSTEGYTF.

The CDR3 nucleotides read TGTGCCAGTAGTTCCTGGACAGGGGGCATATCTGGGGCCAACGTCCTGACTTTC. It encodes CASSSWTGGISGANVLTF. The V call is TRBV19, the J call TRBJ2-6; 11 bases match TRBD1. Trimming took 5 bases from V and 1 from J; bases not matched to a gene: 7. CDR3 length equals 18 residues. Germline V lookup: CDR1 LNHDA, CDR2 SQIVND (reference sequence).

V usage is TRBV6-6 and J usage is TRBJ2-7, with TRBD1 matching 8 bases. The V gene's germline CDR1 is MNHNY and CDR2 SVGAGI (reference sequence). The CDR3 length is 14 residues. V lost 6 bases to trimming and J lost 0 bases; unmatched junction nucleotides: 4. The CDR3 spells CASSNRGSSYEQYF. The CDR3 DNA reads as TGTGCCAGCAGCAACAGGGGGAGCTCCTACGAGCAGTACTTC.

The CDR3 coding sequence is TGTGCCAGCAGCCTACGGGTCGGGGACACTGAAGCTTTCTTT. It is translated as CASSLRVGDTEAFF. The chain has TRBV7-2 and TRBJ1-1; D is uncertain. The CDR3 has 14 amino acids. Trimming pared 5 bases from V and 3 bases from J, leaving 13 bases between. Germline V gene sequence: CDR1 SGHTA, CDR2 FQGNSA.

The V gene is TRBV5-4, the J gene TRBJ1-3; D may be TRBD1 (6 bases). Per germline, CDR1 SGHNT and CDR2 YYREEE (reference sequence). The V and J ends lost 0 bases and 3 bases respectively, with 7 bases between them. CDR3 length equals 14 residues. The CDR3, as DNA: TGTGCCAGCAGCTTGGGGGGGCGTGGAAACACCATATATTTT. Translating gives CASSLGGRGNTIYF.

The V gene is TRBV18, the J gene TRBJ2-5; TRBD1 matches 8 bases. Judging by the DNA end, TRBJ2-7 fits better; the J call may be wrong. Germline CDR1 is KGHSH and CDR2 is LQKENI. This CDR3 region has 15 residues. CDR3 nucleotides: TGTGCCAGCTCAGACGGACAGGGACACCTCTACGAGCAGTACTTC. Translating gives CASSDGQGHLYEQYF.

The J gene is TRBJ1-1, the V gene TRBV11-2, with 8 positions matching TRBD1. The CDR3 runs 14 residues. V lost 6 bases to trimming and J lost 1 base; unmatched junction nucleotides: 4. CDR1 and CDR2 from the germline V gene are SGHAT and FQNNGV. Here the CDR3 reads CASRYTGGNTEAFF. The CDR3 bases are TGTGCCAGCAGGTACACAGGGGGGAACACTGAAGCTTTCTTT.

The rearrangement joins TRBV7-2 to TRBJ1-5; weak D call: TRBD1 (5 bases). Germline CDR1 and CDR2: SGHTA and FQGNSA. The V and J ends lost 5 bases and 2 bases respectively, with 13 bases between them. The CDR3 spans 15 residues. CDR3: CASSPQGGGNQPQHF. The DNA of the CDR3 is TGTGCCAGCAGCCCTCAGGGAGGGGGCAATCAGCCCCAGCATTTT.

J is TRBJ1-5 and V is TRBV10-3; a possible D gene is TRBD1 (5 bases). The V gene lost 4 bases and the J gene lost 4 bases, with 14 bases spanning the gap. This CDR3 has 15 residues. The germline V gene encodes CDR1 ENHRY and CDR2 SYGVKD. The DNA for the CDR3 is TGTGCCATCAGTGCGGCAGGGAACTCGAATCAGCCCCAGCATTTT. Translating gives CAISAAGNSNQPQHF.

The V and J genes are TRBV14 and TRBJ2-7; possible D gene TRBD2, 5 bases. The V end was cut by 5 bases, the J end by 2 bases, with 13 bases between. Germline V gene data show CDR1 as SGHDN and CDR2 as FVKESK. The CDR3 runs 14 residues. The CDR3 sequence is CASSKRTVTYEQYF. In DNA form, the CDR3 reads TGTGCCAGCAGCAAGCGGACGGTGACCTACGAGCAGTACTTC.

The V call is TRBV7-9, the J call TRBJ2-5; the D gene is possibly TRBD2 (5 bases). This CDR3 has 16 amino acids. Trimming removed 2 bases at V and 5 bases at J, with 18 bases between. The germline gives CDR1 SEHNR, CDR2 FQNEAQ (reference sequence). This CDR3 is CASSLNPTQSGETQYF. As DNA, the CDR3 is TGTGCCAGCAGCTTAAACCCGACACAATCGGGGGAGACCCAGTACTTC.

This clone has a single count. V gene TRBV2 combines with J gene TRBJ2-2; 7 nucleotides align to TRBD2. This CDR3 spans 16 amino acids. Germline lookup yields CDR1 SNHLY and CDR2 FYNNEI. Trimming at V came to 5 bases and at J to 8 bases, leaving 14 bases not matched to a gene. In DNA, the CDR3 is TGTGCCAGCAGTCTCGAGACTAGCTATTCCTCTGGGGAGCTGTTTTTT. Its protein product is CASSLETSYSSGELFF.

The J gene is TRBJ2-2, the V gene TRBV5-1; tentatively, D is TRBD2 (6 bases). The germline V and J ends were trimmed by 0 bases and 4 bases, with 13 bases remaining between them. This CDR3 contains 16 residues. Germline V gene sequence: CDR1 SGHRS, CDR2 YFSETQ. In DNA, the CDR3 is TGCGCCAGCAGCTTGGACGGGAGATCGGGCACCGGGGAGCTGTTTTTT. It yields the protein CASSLDGRSGTGELFF. The full variable domain, its missing parts supplied by reference TRBV5-1 and TRBJ2-2, is KAGVTQTPRYLIKTRGQQVTLSCSPISGHRSVSWYQQTPGQGLQFLFEYFSETQRNKGNFPGRFSGRQFSNSRSEMNVSTLELGDSALYLCASSLDGRSGTGELFFGEGSRLTVL.

The chain employs TRBV6-6 and TRBJ2-7, with D perhaps matching TRBD1 (6 bases). Germline CDR1 is MNHNY and CDR2 is SVGAGI (reference sequence). Trimming took 4 bases from V and 2 from J, leaving 15 bases between them. This CDR3 is built from 15 residues. CDR3 coding DNA: TGTGCCAGCAGTTTCGAATCGACAGGTACCTACGAGCAGTACTTC. Amino acids: CASSFESTGTYEQYF.

This clone was detected only once. CDR3 nucleotides: TGTGCCAGCAGCTTAGGGTGGGGGGGGCCGAAAACACACAATGAGCAGTTCTTC. Translating it yields CASSLGWGGPKTHNEQFF. The chain links TRBV11-2 to TRBJ2-1, with D tentatively TRBD2 (7 bases). The CDR3 length is 18 residues. V dropped 1 base and J dropped 5 bases, with 21 bases sitting between them. Germline values: CDR1 SGHAT, CDR2 FQNNGV.